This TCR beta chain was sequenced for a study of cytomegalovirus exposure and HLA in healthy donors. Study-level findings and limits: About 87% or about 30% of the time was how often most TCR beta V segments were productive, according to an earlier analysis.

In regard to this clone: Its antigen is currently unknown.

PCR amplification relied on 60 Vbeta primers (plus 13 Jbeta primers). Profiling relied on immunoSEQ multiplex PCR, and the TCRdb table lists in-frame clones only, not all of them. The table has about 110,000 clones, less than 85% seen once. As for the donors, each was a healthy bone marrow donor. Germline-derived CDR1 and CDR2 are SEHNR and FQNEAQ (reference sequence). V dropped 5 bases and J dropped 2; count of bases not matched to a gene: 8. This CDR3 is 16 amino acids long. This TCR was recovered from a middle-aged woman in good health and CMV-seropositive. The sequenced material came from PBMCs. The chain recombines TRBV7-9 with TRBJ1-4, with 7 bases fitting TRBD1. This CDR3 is CASSPLGTVTNEKLFF. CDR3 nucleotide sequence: TGTGCCAGCAGCCCCCTGGGGACAGTCACTAATGAAAAACTGTTTTTT. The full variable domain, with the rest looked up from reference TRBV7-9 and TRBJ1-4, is DTGVSQNPRHKITKRGQNVTFRCDPISEHNRLYWYRQTLGQGPEFLTYFQNEAQLEKSRLLSDRFSAERPKGSFSTLEIQRTEQGDSAMYLCASSPLGTVTNEKLFFGSGTQLSVL.